This T cell receptor beta chain was identified in a study of graft-versus-host responses after intestinal transplantation (dated by TCRdb to the early 2020s). For context, the study as a whole: The transplants that recipients got were multivisceral, liver-intestinal, or isolated intestinal. Anti-thymocyte globulin induction was given to all recipients, followed by maintenance tacrolimus and steroids for approximately three years. After intestinal transplantation, graft-versus-host and host-versus-graft alloreactive T cell clones in the graft, circulation and bone marrow were tracked using bulk TCR-beta CDR3 sequencing. To identify alloreactive clones, pre-transplant mixed lymphocyte reaction products were sequenced and compared with unstimulated pre-transplant donor and recipient T cells. A cohort of more than 20 intestinal transplant recipients, including one retransplant, was enrolled, and a few patients lacking pretransplant specimens were excluded. Donor T cell macrochimerism was defined as a peak of at least 4% donor T cells among recipient peripheral blood mononuclear cells. Instead of going to the commercial service, samples from a few later patients were sequenced in-house on an Illumina MiSeq and processed with MiXCR.

With regard to this clone: Its antigen remains unidentified. Per-base quality was not reported, and no clone a single base away is much larger than it.

The time point label here, explained by the study, means: cells obtained before transplantation from donor or recipient. CD3+CD4+ and CD3+CD8+ populations were FACS-sorted from unstimulated pre-transplant donor and recipient cells taken from spleen or lymph nodes. Overall study outcomes, separate from this receptor: Conclusions were limited by the relatively low number and heterogeneity of intestinal transplant patients. GvH clones were detected in recipient bone marrow, and some appeared earlier in ileal mucosa or blood, consistent with an intestinal mucosal origin. Peak levels of circulating GvH clones were associated with declines in HvG clones early after transplant. In the allografts of patients with donor T cell macrochimerism, GvH to HvG T cell clonal ratios were high.

The library was made by the immunoSEQ multiplex PCR assay. For most patients, genomic DNA was isolated with the Qiagen DNeasy Blood and Tissue Kit and shipped frozen to Adaptive Biotechnologies for TCR sequencing. High-throughput TCR-beta CDR3 sequencing of genomic DNA from most patients was performed by Adaptive Biotechnologies. The authors' pipeline ran thus. Adaptive's ImmunoSEQ software supplied the TCR sequencing data for under 20 patients, while MiXCR and VDJtools were used to process a few other patients. CD4 versus CD8 sorting errors were corrected by removing sequences found in both subsets at a frequency ratio below 5:1. CDR3 nucleotide sequences shared between donor and recipient were removed because the origin of such sequences could not be assigned. Alloreactive clones required at least 2-fold expansion over unstimulated cells and minimum CFSE-low frequency of 0.002% (template counts) or 0.001% (read counts). A clone was considered mappable if detected in the sequenced pre-transplant spleen, lymph node, or MLR CFSE-low populations of the donor or recipient. Cumulative frequency of alloreactive clones was calculated as a percentage of all sequences weighted by copy number. TCRdb limited this immuneACCESS table to in-frame rearrangements with V and J called. A share of clones is missing; checked studies link under half to unresolved V genes, and the rest is unexplained. V and J calls and clone size are copied from that table; D and trimming were computed from the DNA. The table for this sample lists about 99,000 clones; 80% to 95% of them were counted only once. Roughly 0.069% of the sample is in the top ten clones.

The clonotype comes from a human donor who was the organ donor for an intestinal transplant. This specimen was unstimulated CD8+ T cells sorted from spleen or lymph node cells, taken before transplant.

The CDR3: CASSYRMTDTQYF. The DNA sequence is as follows: TGCGCCAGCAGCTATAGAATGACAGATACGCAGTATTTT. The chain links TRBV5-1 with TRBJ2-3; the D gene is not confidently resolved. The germline V gene supplies CDR1 SGHRS and CDR2 YFSETQ. The CDR3 spans 13 residues, from the cysteine through the phenylalanine. Only the CDR3 part of the read is kept: 39 bases, read in frame from the first base. The junction carries 8 bases between V and J, which are trimmed by 3 bases and 3 bases respectively.